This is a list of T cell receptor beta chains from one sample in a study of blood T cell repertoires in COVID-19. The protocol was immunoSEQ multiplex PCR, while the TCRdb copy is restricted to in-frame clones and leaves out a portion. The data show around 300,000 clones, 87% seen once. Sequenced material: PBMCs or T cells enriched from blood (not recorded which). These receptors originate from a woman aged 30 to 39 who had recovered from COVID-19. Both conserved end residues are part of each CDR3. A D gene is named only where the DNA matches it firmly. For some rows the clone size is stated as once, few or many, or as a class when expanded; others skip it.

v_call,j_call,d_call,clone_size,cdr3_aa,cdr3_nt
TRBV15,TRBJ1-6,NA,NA,CATSRELYSPLHF,TGTGCCACCAGCAGAGAACTTTATTCACCCCTCCACTTT
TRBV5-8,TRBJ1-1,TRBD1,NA,CASSPTGELEAFF,TGTGCCAGCAGTCCGACAGGGGAGCTGGAAGCTTTCTTT
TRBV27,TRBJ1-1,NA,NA,CASSYGSLTEAFF,TGTGCCAGCAGTTACGGGAGCTTGACTGAAGCTTTCTTT
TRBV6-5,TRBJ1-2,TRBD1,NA,CASRQTGGDYGYTF,TGTGCCAGCAGACAAACAGGGGGCGACTATGGCTACACCTTC
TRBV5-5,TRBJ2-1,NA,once,CASSTGGAYNEQFF,TGTGCCAGCAGCACAGGGGGGGCCTACAATGAGCAGTTCTTC
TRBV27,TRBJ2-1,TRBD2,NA,CAVRAGGNNEQFF,TGTGCCGTAAGAGCGGGGGGAAACAATGAGCAGTTCTTC
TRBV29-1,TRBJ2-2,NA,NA,CSVEVEGQGGTGELFF,TGCAGCGTTGAAGTCGAGGGCCAAGGAGGAACCGGGGAGCTGTTTTTT
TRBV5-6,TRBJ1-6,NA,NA,CASSVLQGTSSYNSPLHF,TGTGCCAGCAGCGTCCTACAGGGAACGAGCTCCTATAATTCACCCCTCCACTTT
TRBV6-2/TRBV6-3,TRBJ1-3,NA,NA,CASSFDTNSGNTIYF,TGTGCCAGCAGCTTCGACACCAACTCTGGAAACACCATATATTTT
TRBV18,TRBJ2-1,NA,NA,CASSENGESSYNEQFF,TGTGCCAGCTCTGAAAACGGGGAATCTTCCTACAATGAGCAGTTCTTC
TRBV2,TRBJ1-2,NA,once,CASRRSGVTYGYTF,TGTGCCAGCAGAAGATCCGGAGTAACCTATGGCTACACCTTC
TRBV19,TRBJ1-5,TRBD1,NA,CAGSGGANQPQHF,TGTGCCGGATCAGGGGGCGCAAATCAGCCCCAGCATTTT
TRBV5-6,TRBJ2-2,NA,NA,CASSLGPQGLLGELFF,TGTGCCAGCAGCTTGGGACCCCAGGGGCTGTTGGGGGAGCTGTTTTTT
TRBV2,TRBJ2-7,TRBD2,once,CASTSGGAEYEQYF,TGTGCCAGCACAAGCGGGGGGGCCGAGTACGAGCAGTACTTC
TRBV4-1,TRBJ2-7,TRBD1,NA,CASSQEGTGGYEQYF,TGCGCCAGCAGCCAAGAAGGGACAGGGGGCTACGAGCAGTACTTC
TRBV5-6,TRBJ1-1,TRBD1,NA,CASSDPTGLYTEAFF,TGTGCCAGCAGCGACCCGACAGGGTTGTACACTGAAGCTTTCTTT
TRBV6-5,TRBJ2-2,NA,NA,CASRVLLSTGELFF,TGTGCCAGCAGGGTCCTTCTGAGCACCGGGGAGCTGTTTTTT
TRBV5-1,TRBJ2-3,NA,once,CASSARTDKGTDTQYF,TGCGCCAGCAGCGCCCGGACAGATAAAGGCACAGATACGCAGTATTTT
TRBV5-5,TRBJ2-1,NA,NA,CASSLARRGNEQFF,TGTGCCAGCAGCTTGGCTCGGAGAGGCAATGAGCAGTTCTTC
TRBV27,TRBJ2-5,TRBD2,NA,CASSLFTSGGTQYF,TGTGCCAGCAGTTTATTCACTAGCGGGGGGACCCAGTACTTC
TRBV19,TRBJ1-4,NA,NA,CASSPQATNEKLFF,TGTGCCAGTAGCCCCCAGGCAACTAATGAAAAACTGTTTTTT
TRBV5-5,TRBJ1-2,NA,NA,CASSLLFGGSNYGYTF,TGTGCCAGCAGCTTGCTCTTTGGCGGCTCTAACTATGGCTACACCTTC
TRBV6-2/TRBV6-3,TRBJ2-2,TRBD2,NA,CASSSSGGWTGELFF,TGTGCCAGCAGTTCAAGCGGGGGCTGGACCGGGGAGCTGTTTTTT
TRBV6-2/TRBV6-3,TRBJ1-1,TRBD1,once,CASSPGQVNTEAFF,TGTGCCAGCAGCCCGGGACAGGTGAACACTGAAGCTTTCTTT
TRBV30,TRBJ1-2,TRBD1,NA,CARGTGFGYTF,TGTGCGCGTGGGACAGGGTTTGGCTACACCTTC
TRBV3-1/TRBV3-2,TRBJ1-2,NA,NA,CASSQDHTDYGYTF,TGTGCCAGCAGCCAAGATCACACAGACTATGGCTACACCTTC
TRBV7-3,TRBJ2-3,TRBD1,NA,CASSSQGWTDTQYF,TGTGCCAGCAGCTCACAGGGGTGGACAGATACGCAGTATTTT